This TCR beta chain was captured by sequencing in a study of T cell repertoires in cytomegalovirus infection. Study-wide results and caveats: Cumulative public TCR beta family frequency identified carriers of CMV plus the relevant HLA.

Trimming at V came to 6 bases and at J to 4 bases, leaving 10 bases not matched to a gene. The CDR3 consists of 16 residues. Germline CDR1 and CDR2: MNHEY and SVGEGT. Regarding this clonotype: Its antigen is undetermined.

TCRdb used MiXCR to reprocess the reads, holding one entry per CDR3 protein. The sample has about 300,000 distinct CDR3 sequences, around 9.1% seen once. Sequenced material: PBMCs. The rearrangement uses TRBV6-2 or TRBV6-3 and TRBJ1-2, with 11 bases matching TRBD1. The source of this sequence is a human donor in good health (CMV status not recorded). Some clones in this sample may be carry-over from other donors' samples. The CDR3 region is CASRTSDRGQIYGYTF. DNA of the CDR3: TGTGCCAGCAGAACTTCGGACAGGGGGCAGATCTATGGCTACACCTTC.